This TCR beta chain stems from a study of Ad26.COV2.S vaccination and SARS-CoV-2 variants. The wider study: Donor got 5x10^10 or 1x10^11 viral particles of Ad26.COV2.S.

TCRdb's copy holds only in-frame clones and misses some; the assay was immunoSEQ multiplex PCR. The repertoire holds some 460,000 clones, with 80% to 90% as singletons. The treatment here: about 20 received Ad26.COV2.S at low or high dose, single or two shots; about 5 received placebo; per-sample allocation not given. It was on day 63 after the first vaccine or placebo injection that samples were taken. The CDR3 is 15 amino acids. Germline trimming cut 4 bases from V and 4 bases from J; bases unmatched to any gene: 8. Germline V gene lookup returns CDR1 SGHDN and CDR2 FVKESK. V gene TRBV14 combines with J gene TRBJ2-5; 8 nucleotides agree with TRBD2. The sequence was obtained from a person aged 18-60 years who received the Ad26.COV2.S COVID-19 vaccine or a placebo. This specimen was peripheral blood, taken in a trial of Ad26.COV2.S vaccine versus placebo. The CDR3 loop is CASSLSAAGVETQYF. In nucleotides, the CDR3 is TGTGCCAGCAGCCTTTCAGCAGCGGGAGTAGAGACCCAGTACTTC. Full variable domain (outside the CDR3, taken from reference TRBV14 and TRBJ2-5): EAGVTQFPSHSVIEKGQTVTLRCDPISGHDNLYWYRRVMGKEIKFLLHFVKESKQDESGMPNNRFLAERTGGTYSTLKVQPAELEDSGVYFCASSLSAAGVETQYFGPGTRLLVL.